A single sample is the source of the 27 T cell receptor beta chains below, sequenced in a study of blood T cell repertoires in COVID-19. Profiled with immunoSEQ multiplex PCR; TCRdb holds only in-frame clones, not every one. The table shows approximately 150,000 clones, with about 85% occurring only once. What was sequenced was peripheral blood. These receptors all stem from a human donor with acute or convalescent COVID-19. The donor label of this sample is uncertain.

CDR3 nucleotide sequence: TGTGCCAGCAGCCAAGACCAGGACATTTATGGAAACACCATATATTTT. This translates into CASSQDQDIYGNTIYF. This chain links TRBV3-1 (or the pseudogene TRBV3-2) with TRBJ1-3, with D possibly TRBD1 on 5 matching bases. The germline V gene encodes CDR1 LGHDT and CDR2 YNNKEL (reference sequence). This CDR3 spans 16 amino acids. Trimming removed 0 bases from V and 3 bases from J, with 12 bases in between.

The V and J genes are TRBV15 and TRBJ2-5, with D uncertain. Trimming took 3 bases from V and 5 from J, leaving 13 bases between them. The CDR3 runs 14 residues. In germline, CDR1 is LNHNV, CDR2 YYDKDF (reference sequence). Written as DNA, the CDR3 is TGTGCCACCAGCAGGGTCCAGGCCCGCGAGACCCAGTACTTC. Translating it yields CATSRVQARETQYF.

This clone came up once. This chain links TRBV5-6 with TRBJ1-1; D unclear. CDR1 is SGHDT, CDR2 YYEEEE, per germline. The length of the CDR3 is 11 residues. V was clipped by 3 bases and J by 8 bases, with 8 bases between them. CDR3 nucleotides: TGTGCCAGCAGCTGGTCCGGGGAAGCTTTCTTT. This translates into CASSWSGEAFF.

J is TRBJ2-2 and V is TRBV6-4, with D possibly TRBD2 on 6 matching bases. This CDR3 is built from 17 residues. V was cut by 6 bases and J by 7 bases, with 24 bases left in between. The germline V gene encodes CDR1 MRHNA and CDR2 SNTAGT. For the CDR3, the DNA is TGTGCCAGCAGCCCCGAGACTAGGACCGGTAGTATCGGGGAGCTGTTTTTT. Translation gives CASSPETRTGSIGELFF.

The gene calls are TRBV9 and TRBJ2-2; D possibly corresponds to TRBD1 (5 bases). V shed 3 bases and J shed 3 bases, with 12 bases lying between them. This CDR3 is 15 amino acids long. Germline assignment: CDR1 SGDLS and CDR2 YYNGEE. The CDR3 loop is CASSGADSYTGELFF. The CDR3 DNA reads TGTGCCAGCAGCGGAGCCGACAGTTACACCGGGGAGCTGTTTTTT.

The J gene is TRBJ1-2, the V gene TRBV10-3; D ambiguous. Germline values: CDR1 ENHRY, CDR2 SYGVKD. This CDR3 spans 12 amino acids. Trimming removed 2 bases at V and 5 bases at J, with 6 bases between. The CDR3, as DNA: TGTGCCATCAGTGAGACTGTGTATGGCTACACCTTC. Amino acid sequence: CAISETVYGYTF.

The rearrangement uses TRBV19 and TRBJ1-2; possibly TRBD1 for D (5 bases). CDR1 LNHDA and CDR2 SQIVND come from the germline V gene (reference sequence). Trimming shortened V by 3 bases and J by 3 bases, and 14 bases separated the two germline ends. This CDR3 is 15 amino acids long. The CDR3 here is CASSIETRGDYGYTF. DNA of the CDR3: TGTGCCAGTAGTATCGAGACTAGGGGAGACTATGGCTACACCTTC.

This chain links TRBV11-2 with TRBJ2-3; perhaps TRBD1 as D (6 bases). The CDR3 is made up of 15 amino acids. In germline, CDR1 is SGHAT, CDR2 FQNNGV. V lost 1 base, J lost 2 bases, and 10 bases lay in between. The CDR3 sequence: CASSLGGGPTDTQYF. CDR3 nucleotides: TGTGCCAGCAGCTTAGGTGGGGGCCCCACAGATACGCAGTATTTT.

A few counts support this clone. This chain joins TRBV7-6 and TRBJ2-7; no reliable D call. Germline V lookup: CDR1 SGHVS, CDR2 FNYEAQ. Trimming removed 5 bases at V and 0 bases at J, with 14 bases between. This CDR3 is 15 amino acids long. This CDR3 reads CASSLDFYSSYEQYV. CDR3 DNA: TGTGCCAGCAGCCTCGACTTCTATAGCTCCTACGAGCAGTACGTC.

This clone was seen only a few times. This rearrangement joins TRBV7-3 to TRBJ1-5; tentatively, D is TRBD1 (6 bases). Germline V gives CDR1 SGHTA, CDR2 FQGTGA. Trimming stripped 5 bases from V and 5 bases from J, with 10 bases between. This CDR3 spans 13 amino acids. CDR3 sequence (DNA): TGTGCCAGCAGCCGGGGGGGCGATCAGCCCCAGCATTTT. Residues: CASSRGGDQPQHF.

The chain is built from TRBV15 and TRBJ1-2, with D maybe TRBD1 (5 bases). The germline V and J ends were trimmed by 0 bases and 3 bases, with 8 bases remaining between them. Germline values: CDR1 LNHNV, CDR2 YYDKDF (reference sequence). This CDR3 comprises 14 residues. Here the CDR3 reads CATSRDKGYYGYTF. DNA of the CDR3: TGTGCCACCAGCAGAGATAAGGGGTACTATGGCTACACCTTC. Full variable domain (outside the CDR3, taken from reference TRBV15 and TRBJ1-2): DAMVIQNPRYQVTQFGKPVTLSCSQTLNHNVMYWYQQKSSQAPKLLFHYYDKDFNNEADTPDNFQSRRPNTSFCFLDIRSPGLGDTAMYLCATSRDKGYYGYTFGSGTRLTVV.

Notes on this clone: The germline gene is not matched at one end of the junction; a read error may be the cause. This rearrangement joins TRBV7-2 to TRBJ1-3, with 7 nucleotides matching TRBD1. The CDR3 loop spans 13 amino acids. In germline, CDR1 is SGHTA, CDR2 FQGNSA. CDR3 sequence reads: CASSFYLDRAPVF. CDR3 coding DNA: TGTGCCAGCAGCTTTTACCTCGACAGGGCCCCGGTTTTT.

The chain has TRBV5-5 and TRBJ1-2; D unresolved. The CDR3 covers 14 residues. Trimming took off 5 bases at V and 5 bases at J, with 16 bases between the two ends. Looked up from germline, CDR1 is SGHKS and CDR2 is YYEKEE (reference sequence). CDR3 residues: CASSRDLLIYGYTF. The CDR3 region has the DNA TGTGCCAGCAGTCGCGATCTCTTAATTTATGGCTACACCTTC.

DNA for the CDR3: TGCAGCGTTGAATTATCAGGCCTCTATGGCTACACCTTC. This sequence encodes CSVELSGLYGYTF. This chain joins TRBV29-1 and TRBJ1-2; D not resolved. From germline, CDR1 is SQVTM and CDR2 ANQGSEA. The germline V and J ends were trimmed by 2 bases and 4 bases, with 11 bases remaining between them. The CDR3 has 13 residues.

The chain is built from TRBV6-1 and TRBJ2-3; D perhaps matches TRBD1 (5 bases). Germline V lookup: CDR1 MNHNS, CDR2 SASEGT. The CDR3 has 17 amino acids. The V gene lost 1 base and the J gene lost 3 bases, with 17 bases spanning the gap. CDR3 sequence (DNA): TGTGCCAGCAGTGAAGTTAATGGGGCTTTCGCGACAGATACGCAGTATTTT. This translates into CASSEVNGAFATDTQYF.

The CDR3 DNA reads as TGTGCCAGCAGCTTAAGAGAGGGGGGCACAGATACGCAGTATTTT. It is translated as CASSLREGGTDTQYF. This chain uses TRBV7-6 with TRBJ2-3; weak D call: TRBD1 (6 bases). V lost 2 bases to trimming and J lost 1 base, with 10 bases between them. This CDR3 has 15 amino acids. Germline V gene data show CDR1 as SGHVS and CDR2 as FNYEAQ.

The gene calls are TRBV6-5 and TRBJ1-1, with D tentatively TRBD1 (5 bases). CDR1 and CDR2 from the germline V gene are MNHEY and SVGAGI. The V end was cut by 4 bases, the J end by 8 bases, with 11 bases between. This CDR3 has 12 residues. The chain's CDR3 is CASSSQTAEAFF. The DNA for the CDR3 is TGTGCCAGCAGTTCGCAGACAGCAGAAGCTTTCTTT.

This clone showed up just a few times. V and J are TRBV13 and TRBJ2-3, with 13 bases identical to TRBD2. V lost 4 bases, J lost 5 bases, and 9 bases stayed unmatched. This CDR3 is 17 amino acids long. Germline assignment: CDR1 PRHDT and CDR2 FYEKMQ (reference sequence). Here the CDR3 DNA reads TGTGCCAGCAGCTCCGCAGGACTAGCGGGAGACAAAGATACGCAGTATTTT. Residues: CASSSAGLAGDKDTQYF.

For this clone: One junction end does not reproduce the germline sequence, and a read error may be involved. The rearrangement uses TRBV27 and TRBJ2-2, with TRBD2 matching 9 bases. From germline, CDR1 is MNHEY and CDR2 SMNVEV (reference sequence). The CDR3 loop spans 17 amino acids. The CDR3 region is CASSISPAGGNTGELFF. In nucleotides, the CDR3 is TGTGCCAGCAGTATATCCCCAGCGGGAGGGAACACCGGGGAGCTGTTTTTT.

The rearrangement links TRBV7-2 to TRBJ2-5; TRBD1 is a possible D gene (6 bases). V was shortened by 5 bases and J by 0 bases, with 10 bases between the two germline ends. The CDR3 is 14 amino acids. Germline CDR1 reads SGHTA; CDR2 reads FQGNSA. This CDR3 reads CASSRYRDQETQYF. Written as DNA, the CDR3 is TGTGCCAGCAGCCGTTACAGGGACCAAGAGACCCAGTACTTC.

The chain recombines TRBV9 with TRBJ1-6, with TRBD1 identical over 7 bases. Germline CDR1 is SGDLS and CDR2 is YYNGEE. V was clipped by 3 bases and J by 10 bases; unmatched bases: 10. CDR3 length equals 15 residues. CDR3: CASSGSGTAGSPLHF. The CDR3 nucleotides read TGTGCCAGCAGCGGATCCGGGACAGCAGGATCACCCCTCCACTTT.

This chain links TRBV7-3 with TRBJ2-5, with 9 bases fitting TRBD1. CDR3 length: 14 residues. V lost 5 bases, J lost 6 bases, and 7 bases stayed unmatched. Germline-derived CDR1 and CDR2 are SGHTA and FQGTGA. CDR3 coding DNA: TGTGCCAGCAGCCGTACAGGGGGCGTAAAGACCCAGTACTTC. Translated: CASSRTGGVKTQYF.

The chain links TRBV5-8 to TRBJ1-1; no clear D. This CDR3 spans 16 amino acids. Trimming pared 4 bases from V and 4 bases from J, leaving 20 bases between. CDR1 is SGHTS, CDR2 YDEGEE, per germline. CDR3 protein: CASSRSTPGWSTEAFF. As DNA, the CDR3 is TGTGCCAGCAGCAGGTCTACCCCGGGATGGAGCACTGAAGCTTTCTTT.

V gene TRBV5-6 combines with J gene TRBJ1-1, with D unclear. Germline values: CDR1 SGHDT, CDR2 YYEEEE. V lost 0 bases to trimming and J lost 4 bases, with 7 bases between them. The CDR3 is made up of 13 amino acids. CDR3 protein: CASSLGAGTEAFF. The CDR3 region has the DNA TGTGCCAGCAGCTTGGGCGCAGGCACTGAAGCTTTCTTT.

In DNA form, the CDR3 reads TGTGCCAGCAGTTTATTCCAGGGGTCCTACAATGAGCAGTTCTTC. This encodes CASSLFQGSYNEQFF. V usage is TRBV28 and J usage is TRBJ2-1; TRBD1 might be the D (6 bases). With 1 base removed from V and 1 base from J, the gap between germline ends came to 8 bases. Germline V lookup: CDR1 MDHEN, CDR2 SYDVKM. There are 15 residues in the CDR3.

V is TRBV7-6 and J is TRBJ2-2; 9 bases map to TRBD1. The CDR3 spans 15 residues. Germline assignment: CDR1 SGHVS and CDR2 FNYEAQ. Trimming at V came to 5 bases and at J to 2 bases, leaving 3 bases not matched to a gene. The CDR3 is CASSKGQGNTGELFF. As DNA, the CDR3 is TGTGCCAGCAGCAAGGGACAGGGTAACACCGGGGAGCTGTTTTTT.

The genes are TRBV5-1 and TRBJ2-1, with 11 bases fitting TRBD2. CDR3 length equals 16 residues. Trimming took 1 base from V and 0 from J; bases not matched to a gene: 0. In germline, CDR1 is SGHRS, CDR2 YFSETQ. The CDR3 is CASSLTSGSSYNEQFF. CDR3 nucleotides: TGCGCCAGCAGCTTGACTAGCGGGAGCTCCTACAATGAGCAGTTCTTC.